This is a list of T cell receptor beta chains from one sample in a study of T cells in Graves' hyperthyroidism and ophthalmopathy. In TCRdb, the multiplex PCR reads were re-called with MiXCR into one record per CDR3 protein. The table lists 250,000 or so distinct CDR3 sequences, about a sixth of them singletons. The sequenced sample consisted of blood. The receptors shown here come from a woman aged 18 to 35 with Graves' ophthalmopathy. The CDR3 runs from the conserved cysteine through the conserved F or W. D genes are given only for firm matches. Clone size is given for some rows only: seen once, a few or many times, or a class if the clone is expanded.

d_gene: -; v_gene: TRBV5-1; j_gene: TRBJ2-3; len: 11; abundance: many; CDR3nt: TGCGCCAGCACCCAGGCAGATACGCAGTATTTT; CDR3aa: CASTQADTQYF
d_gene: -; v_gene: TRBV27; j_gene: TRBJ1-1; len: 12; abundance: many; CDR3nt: TGTGCCAGCAGTTTTCCGGGGGCTGAAGCTTTCTTT; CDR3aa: CASSFPGAEAFF
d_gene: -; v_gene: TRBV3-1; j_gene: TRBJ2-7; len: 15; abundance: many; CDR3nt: TGTGCCAGCAGCCAAGGCCTCGGGATCGCCTACGAGCAGTACTTC; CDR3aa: CASSQGLGIAYEQYF
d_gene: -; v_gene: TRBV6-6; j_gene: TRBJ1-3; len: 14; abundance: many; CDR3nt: TGTGCCAGCAGTTATGAGGGTTCTGGAAACACCATATATTTT; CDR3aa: CASSYEGSGNTIYF
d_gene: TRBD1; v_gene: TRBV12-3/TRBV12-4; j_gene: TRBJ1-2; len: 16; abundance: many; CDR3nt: TGTGCCAGCAGGCACACAGGGGGACAGGGGAACTATGGCTACACCTTC; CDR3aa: CASRHTGGQGNYGYTF
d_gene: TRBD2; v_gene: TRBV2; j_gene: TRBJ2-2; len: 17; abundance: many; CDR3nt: TGTGCCAGCTCATGGTTCCTAGCGGGGGGGCGGACCGGGGAGCTGTTTTTT; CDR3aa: CASSWFLAGGRTGELFF
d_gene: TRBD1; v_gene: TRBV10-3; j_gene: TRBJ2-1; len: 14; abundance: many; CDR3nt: TGTGCCATCAGTCCCGGGACAGGCTACAATGAGCAGTTCTTC; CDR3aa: CAISPGTGYNEQFF
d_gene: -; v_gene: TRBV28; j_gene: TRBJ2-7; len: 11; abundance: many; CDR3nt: TGTGCCAGCAGTATGACCTACGAGCAGTACTTC; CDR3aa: CASSMTYEQYF
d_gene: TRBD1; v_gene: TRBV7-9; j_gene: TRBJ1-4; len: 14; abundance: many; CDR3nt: TGTGCCAGCAGCCTCGGGACAGGGGGCGAAAAACTGTTTTTT; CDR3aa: CASSLGTGGEKLFF
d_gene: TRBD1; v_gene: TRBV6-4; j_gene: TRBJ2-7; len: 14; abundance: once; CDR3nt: TGTGCCAGCATATCCGGGACAGGGGCGACTGAGCAGTACTTC; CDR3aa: CASISGTGATEQYF
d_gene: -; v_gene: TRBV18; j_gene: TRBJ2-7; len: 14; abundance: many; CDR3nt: TGTGCCAGCTCACGGACTCAGGAATTCTACGAGCAGTACTTC; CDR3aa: CASSRTQEFYEQYF
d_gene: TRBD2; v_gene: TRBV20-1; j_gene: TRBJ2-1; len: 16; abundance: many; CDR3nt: TGCAGTGCCACCGGGACTAGCGGGGGTTCCTACAATGAGCAGTTCTTC; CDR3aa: CSATGTSGGSYNEQFF
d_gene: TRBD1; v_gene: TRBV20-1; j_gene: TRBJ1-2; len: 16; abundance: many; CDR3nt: TGCAGTGCTTGGAGGGACAGGGCAAGGAAGGGCTCTGGCTACACCTTC; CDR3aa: CSAWRDRARKGSGYTF
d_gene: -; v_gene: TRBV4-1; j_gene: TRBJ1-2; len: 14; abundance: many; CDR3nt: TGCGCCAGCAGCCACCCAGTTCGGTCTAGAGGCTACACCTTC; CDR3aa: CASSHPVRSRGYTF
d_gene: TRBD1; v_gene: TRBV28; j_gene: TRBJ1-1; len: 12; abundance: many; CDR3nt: TGTGCCAGCACTCAGGGGGGGACTGAAGCTTTCTTT; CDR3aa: CASTQGGTEAFF
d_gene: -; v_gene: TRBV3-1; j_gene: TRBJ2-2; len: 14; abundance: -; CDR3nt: TGTGCCAGCAGCCAGGGGTGGAGCACCGGGGAGCTGTTTTTT; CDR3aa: CASSQGWSTGELFF
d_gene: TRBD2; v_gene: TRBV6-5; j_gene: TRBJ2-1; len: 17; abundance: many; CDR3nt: TGTGCCAGCAGTTACTCGGTTGGGACTAGTTGGGGAAATGAGCAGTTCTTC; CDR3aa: CASSYSVGTSWGNEQFF
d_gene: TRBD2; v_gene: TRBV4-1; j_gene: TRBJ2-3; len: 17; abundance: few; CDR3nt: TGCGCCAGCAGCCAAACCGGACTAGCGACTAGCACAGATACGCAGTATTTT; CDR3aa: CASSQTGLATSTDTQYF
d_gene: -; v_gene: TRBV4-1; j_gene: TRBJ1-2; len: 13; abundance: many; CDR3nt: TGCGCCAGCAGCCCGACCGAGAACTATGGCTACACCTTC; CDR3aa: CASSPTENYGYTF
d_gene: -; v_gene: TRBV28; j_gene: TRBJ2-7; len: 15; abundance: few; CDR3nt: TGTGCCAGCAGTTTAATGGACTCAGGCTCCTACAAGCAGTACTTC; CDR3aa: CASSLMDSGSYKQYF
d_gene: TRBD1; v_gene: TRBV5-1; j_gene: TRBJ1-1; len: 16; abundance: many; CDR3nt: TGCGCCAGCAGCCCAGGACAGGGGGTCAGGAACACTGAAGCTTTCTTT; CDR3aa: CASSPGQGVRNTEAFF
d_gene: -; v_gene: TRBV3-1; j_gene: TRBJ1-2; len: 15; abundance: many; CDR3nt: TGTGCCAGCAGCCAAGACGCCGGATTTAACTATGGCTACACCTTC; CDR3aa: CASSQDAGFNYGYTF
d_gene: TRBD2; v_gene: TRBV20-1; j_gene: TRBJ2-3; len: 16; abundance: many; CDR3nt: TGCAGTGCCATATGGCAGCGGGGGTCCAACACAGATACGCAGTATTTT; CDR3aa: CSAIWQRGSNTDTQYF